The clone carrying this T cell receptor beta chain was seen many times. Its antigen is unknown. Preparation of the TCRbeta library was carried out with unique molecular identifiers. TCRdb re-derived calls from the PCR reads in MiXCR, one entry per CDR3 protein. This sample yields 900,000 or so distinct CDR3 sequences, of which less than 20% are seen a single time; roughly 4.8% belongs to the top ten. The germline V gene has CDR1 DFQATT and CDR2 SNEGSKA (reference sequence). This CDR3 region has 15 residues. Trimming took off 1 base at V and 4 bases at J, with 14 bases between the two ends. These data are taken from a study of T-cell reconstitution after alpha-beta-depleted transplantation in children. Study-wide results and limits: Expanded clones from the graft, numbering several hundred, reportedly supplied alpha-beta T cells about two months after transplant. A year post-transplant, T-cell counts and diversity derived mostly from newly produced T cells. The high TCRbeta diversity at day 60 in some patients came from surviving recipient T cells and thymic progenitors.

The sample consisted of PBMCs, mostly from graft donor cells, taken 360 days after TCRalphabeta/CD19-depleted stem cell transplant. This receptor was obtained from a male patient under 18 who had a stem cell transplant for acute lymphoblastic leukemia, so the T cells may come from the graft donor. The V and J genes are TRBV20-1 and TRBJ1-5; tentative D call: TRBD1 (5 bases). The CDR3 bases are TGCAGTGCTAGAGTAGGGACGGCACATAATCAGCCCCAGCATTTT. Protein product: CSARVGTAHNQPQHF.